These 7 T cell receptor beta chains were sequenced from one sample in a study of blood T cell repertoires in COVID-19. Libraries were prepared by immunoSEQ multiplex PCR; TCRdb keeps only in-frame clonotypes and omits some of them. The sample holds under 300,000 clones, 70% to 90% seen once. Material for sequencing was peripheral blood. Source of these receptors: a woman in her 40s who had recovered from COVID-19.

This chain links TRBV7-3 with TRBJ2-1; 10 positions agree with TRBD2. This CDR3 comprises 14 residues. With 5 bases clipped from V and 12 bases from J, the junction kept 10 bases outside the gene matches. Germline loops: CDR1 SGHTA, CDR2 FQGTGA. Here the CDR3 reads CASSAEGRLAGQFF. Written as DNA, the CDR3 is TGTGCCAGCAGCGCTGAAGGGAGACTAGCGGGGCAGTTCTTC.

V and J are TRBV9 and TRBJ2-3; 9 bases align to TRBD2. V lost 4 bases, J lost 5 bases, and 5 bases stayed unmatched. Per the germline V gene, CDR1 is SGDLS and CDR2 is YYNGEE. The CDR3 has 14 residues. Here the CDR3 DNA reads TGTGCCAGCAGCACGAGCGGGGGGCTAGATACGCAGTATTTT. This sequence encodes CASSTSGGLDTQYF.

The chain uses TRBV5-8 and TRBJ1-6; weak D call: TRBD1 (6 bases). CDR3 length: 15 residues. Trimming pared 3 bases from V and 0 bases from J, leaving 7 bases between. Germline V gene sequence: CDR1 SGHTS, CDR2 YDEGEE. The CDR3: CASSSDSSYNSPLHF. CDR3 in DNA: TGTGCCAGCAGCTCGGACAGCTCCTATAATTCACCCCTCCACTTT.

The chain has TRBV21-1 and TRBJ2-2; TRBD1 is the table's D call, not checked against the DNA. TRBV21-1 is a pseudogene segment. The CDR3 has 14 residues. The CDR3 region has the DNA TGTGCCAGCAGCCGGGACAGAATTACCGGGGAGCTGTTTTTT. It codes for CASSRDRITGELFF.

The CDR3: CASSFGPQGKLNEQYF. For the CDR3, the DNA is TGTGCCAGCAGCTTCGGGCCCCAGGGCAAGCTCAACGAGCAGTACTTC. The chain uses TRBV7-2 and TRBJ2-7; TRBD1 is a possible D gene (5 bases). The CDR3 runs to 16 residues. Per the germline V gene, CDR1 is SGHTA and CDR2 is FQGNSA. The germline V and J ends were trimmed by 3 bases and 5 bases, with 20 bases remaining between them.

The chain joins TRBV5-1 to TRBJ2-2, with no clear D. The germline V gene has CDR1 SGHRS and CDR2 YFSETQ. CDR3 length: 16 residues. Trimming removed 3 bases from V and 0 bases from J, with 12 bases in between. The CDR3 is CASSSLASPNTGELFF. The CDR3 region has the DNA TGCGCCAGCAGCTCCCTCGCGAGTCCGAACACCGGGGAGCTGTTTTTT.

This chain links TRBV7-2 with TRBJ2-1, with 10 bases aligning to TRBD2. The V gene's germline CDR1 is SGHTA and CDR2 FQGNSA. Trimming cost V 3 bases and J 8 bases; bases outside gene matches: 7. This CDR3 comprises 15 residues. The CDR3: CASSLKRGGLDEQFF. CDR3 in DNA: TGTGCCAGCAGCTTGAAGCGGGGGGGCCTCGATGAGCAGTTCTTC.